Listed here is a single TCR beta chain. This CDR3 is built from 15 residues. Germline V lookup: CDR1 SEHNR, CDR2 FQNEAQ (reference sequence). The ends lost 4 bases at V and 0 bases at J; junction bases unmatched: 1. The data were taken from a study of control samples from healthy donors and cancer patients. Generated by immunoSEQ multiplex PCR, the TCRdb table keeps only in-frame clones and is missing some. The sample has some 89,000 clones; under 90% are singletons. V gene TRBV7-9 combines with J gene TRBJ2-5; 11 nucleotides align to TRBD2. The sequence was collected from a woman aged 40 to 49 in good health. The sample taken for sequencing was blood. In nucleotides, the CDR3 is TGTGCCAGCAGCTCTAGCGGGGGGAACCAAGAGACCCAGTACTTC. Its translation: CASSSSGGNQETQYF.